These 18 T cell receptor beta chains were all obtained from the same sample, sequenced in a study of blood T cell repertoires in COVID-19. The table came from immunoSEQ multiplex PCR; TCRdb's copy has only in-frame clones and leaves some out. The table has approximately 20,000 clones, roughly 86% seen once. Sequences were obtained from peripheral blood. The receptors were gathered from a human donor in a cohort sampled during active COVID-19.

This chain joins TRBV14 and TRBJ1-2, with 8 bases aligning to TRBD1. Germline CDR1 and CDR2: SGHDN and FVKESK. This CDR3 region has 15 residues. J lost 4 bases, V lost 1 base, and 5 bases had no gene match. The CDR3 nucleotides read TGTGCCAGCAGCCAAGTGGCAGGGGGCTCCTATGGCTACACCTTC. This translates into CASSQVAGGSYGYTF. Variable domain in full (rest from reference TRBV14 and TRBJ1-2): EAGVTQFPSHSVIEKGQTVTLRCDPISGHDNLYWYRRVMGKEIKFLLHFVKESKQDESGMPNNRFLAERTGGTYSTLKVQPAELEDSGVYFCASSQVAGGSYGYTFGSGTRLTVV.

V gene TRBV11-2 combines with J gene TRBJ2-2; TRBD2 aligns across 11 bases. From germline, CDR1 is SGHAT and CDR2 FQNNGV. J was trimmed by 5 bases and V by 6 bases; bases with no gene match: 5. CDR3 length: 15 amino acids. Here the CDR3 reads CASSRGLAETGELFF. The CDR3 DNA reads as TGTGCCAGCAGTAGGGGACTAGCGGAAACCGGGGAGCTGTTTTTT.

J is TRBJ1-1 and V is TRBV3-1 (or the pseudogene TRBV3-2); D gene uncertain. The germline CDR1 and CDR2 sequences are LGHDT and YNNKEL (reference sequence). The CDR3 spans 15 residues. V lost 11 bases and J 1 base, leaving 20 bases between the germline ends. CDR3 residues: CADLAEEGGNTEAFF. For the CDR3, the DNA is TGTGCCGATCTCGCGGAGGAGGGTGGGAACACTGAAGCTTTCTTT.

Concerning this clone itself: One end of the junction does not line up with germline, which may come from a read error. The genes are TRBV5-1 and TRBJ2-1, with 9 bases matching TRBD2. Germline V gene lookup returns CDR1 SGHRS and CDR2 YFSETQ. CDR3 length: 16 amino acids. The CDR3 protein is CARSPGAGGPYNEQFF. The CDR3 DNA reads TGCGCCCGCAGCCCGGGGGCGGGGGGGCCCTACAATGAGCAGTTCTTC.

V gene TRBV30 combines with J gene TRBJ1-2; no clear D gene. Germline V gene data show CDR1 as GTSNPN and CDR2 as SVGIG (reference sequence). The length of the CDR3 is 11 residues. Trimming took off 0 bases at V and 5 bases at J, with 4 bases between the two ends. CDR3 in amino acids: CAWSVSYGYTF. CDR3 bases: TGTGCCTGGAGTGTTAGTTATGGCTACACCTTC. Supplemented by reference TRBV30 and TRBJ1-2, the full variable domain reads SQTIHQWPATLVQPVGSPLSLECTVEGTSNPNLYWYRQAAGRGLQLLFYSVGIGQISSEVPQNLSASRPQDRQFILSSKKLLLSDSGFYLCAWSVSYGYTFGSGTRLTVV.

V is TRBV27 and J is TRBJ2-7, with 7 nucleotides matching TRBD1. The CDR3 contains 13 residues. In germline, CDR1 is MNHEY, CDR2 SMNVEV (reference sequence). V was pared by 6 bases and J by 5 bases, with 7 bases of the junction left unmatched. The CDR3 region has the DNA TGTGCCAGCAGACTACAGGGGTCCAACGAGCAGTACTTC. It is translated as CASRLQGSNEQYF.

This chain uses TRBV5-5 with TRBJ2-5; tentative D call: TRBD1 (5 bases). Germline CDR1 reads SGHKS; CDR2 reads YYEKEE (reference sequence). V lost 4 bases to trimming and J lost 0 bases, with 10 bases between them. The CDR3 is 14 residues long. This CDR3 reads CASSNGANQETQYF. The CDR3 nucleotides read TGTGCCAGCAGCAATGGGGCAAACCAAGAGACCCAGTACTTC. The full variable domain, in which reference TRBV5-5 and TRBJ2-5 provide the parts outside the CDR3, is DAGVTQSPTHLIKTRGQQVTLRCSPISGHKSVSWYQQVLGQGPQFIFQYYEKEERGRGNFPDRFSARQFPNYSSELNVNALLLGDSALYLCASSNGANQETQYFGPGTRLLVL.

V usage is TRBV7-3 and J usage is TRBJ2-2; 7 bases are a match to TRBD1. From germline, CDR1 is SGHTA and CDR2 FQGTGA. There are 16 residues in the CDR3. The junction had 6 bases not matched to a gene; V was cut back by 5 bases and J by 0 bases. The CDR3 region is CASSRQGLANTGELFF. CDR3 bases: TGTGCCAGCAGCCGACAGGGATTGGCGAACACCGGGGAGCTGTTTTTT.

The chain is built from TRBV5-1 and TRBJ2-7, with 7 nucleotides matching TRBD1. The germline CDR1 and CDR2 sequences are SGHRS and YFSETQ. Losses at the gene ends were 0 bases for V and 1 base for J; bases not matched to a gene: 10. The CDR3 has 17 residues. CDR3 coding DNA: TGCGCCAGCAGCTTGGCGCCGGGAAGGACAGGATCCTACGAGCAGTACTTC. Translating it yields CASSLAPGRTGSYEQYF.

The chain carries TRBV5-6 and TRBJ1-5, with TRBD1 matching over 9 bases. The V gene end was trimmed by 3 bases and the J gene end by 5 bases; junction bases not matched to a gene: 6. This CDR3 contains 15 residues. Germline V gene sequence: CDR1 SGHDT, CDR2 YYEEEE. The CDR3 DNA is TGTGCCAGCAGCTGGGGACAGGGTGGTTATCAGCCCCAGCATTTT. Residues: CASSWGQGGYQPQHF.

This chain links TRBV18 with TRBJ1-2, with 8 bases fitting TRBD1. Germline V CDR1 and CDR2: KGHSH, LQKENI. The junction had 9 bases not matched to a gene; V was cut back by 4 bases and J by 8 bases. The CDR3 is 14 residues long. The CDR3 loop reads CASSRPGQGGGYTF. The CDR3 DNA is TGTGCCAGCTCACGCCCTGGACAGGGCGGCGGCTACACCTTC. Complete variable domain (other parts from reference TRBV18 and TRBJ1-2): NAGVMQNPRHLVRRRGQEARLRCSPMKGHSHVYWYRQLPEEGLKFMVYLQKENIIDESGMPKERFSAEFPKEGPSILRIQQVVRGDSAAYFCASSRPGQGGGYTFGSGTRLTVV.

This rearrangement joins TRBV27 to TRBJ1-2; no reliable D call. There are 12 residues in the CDR3. The germline V gene encodes CDR1 MNHEY and CDR2 SMNVEV (reference sequence). V was shortened by 6 bases and J by 7 bases, with 12 bases between the two germline ends. CDR3 in amino acids: CASSSSGIGYTF. CDR3 bases: TGTGCCAGCAGCTCCTCAGGTATTGGCTACACCTTC.

V gene TRBV7-2 combines with J gene TRBJ1-2; 8 positions agree with TRBD1. The length of the CDR3 is 16 residues. CDR1 is SGHTA and CDR2 is FQGNSA in the germline V gene. Germline trimming cut 5 bases from V and 4 bases from J; bases unmatched to any gene: 12. The CDR3 is CASSLYALTGAYGYTF. In DNA form, the CDR3 reads TGTGCCAGCAGCCTATATGCGCTGACAGGGGCCTATGGCTACACCTTC. Supplemented by reference TRBV7-2 and TRBJ1-2, the full variable domain reads GAGVSQSPSNKVTEKGKDVELRCDPISGHTALYWYRQSLGQGLEFLIYFQGNSAPDKSGLPSDRFSAERTGGSVSTLTIQRTQQEDSAVYLCASSLYALTGAYGYTFGSGTRLTVV.

J is TRBJ1-2 and V is TRBV19, with a tentative D call TRBD1 (6 bases). V dropped 6 bases and J dropped 2 bases, with 19 bases sitting between them. From germline, CDR1 is LNHDA and CDR2 SQIVND (reference sequence). This CDR3 comprises 16 residues. CDR3 protein: CASRNIRGAINYGYTF. CDR3 bases: TGTGCCAGTAGAAACATCAGGGGCGCAATAAACTATGGCTACACCTTC.

This clone was recorded once. The gene calls are TRBV4-1 and TRBJ2-5, with 12 nucleotides matching TRBD1. Germline lookup yields CDR1 MGHRA and CDR2 YSYEKL. The CDR3 totals 16 residues. Trimming cost V 3 bases and J 4 bases; bases outside gene matches: 6. DNA for the CDR3: TGCGCCAGCAGCCAGAACCCGGGACAGGGGGCAGAGACCCAGTACTTC. As protein: CASSQNPGQGAETQYF.

The J gene is TRBJ2-2, the V gene TRBV9; 8 bases are a match to TRBD1. This CDR3 comprises 16 residues. Trimming took 3 bases from V and 4 from J; bases not matched to a gene: 8. The germline CDR1 and CDR2 sequences are SGDLS and YYNGEE. The CDR3 region is CASSGRTGIATGELFF. CDR3 DNA sequence: TGTGCCAGCAGCGGGCGGACAGGGATTGCCACCGGGGAGCTGTTTTTT.

The rearrangement joins TRBV28 to TRBJ2-1; D unresolved. In germline, CDR1 is MDHEN, CDR2 SYDVKM. V was trimmed by 5 bases and J by 8 bases, leaving 7 bases between them. The CDR3 runs to 11 residues. CDR3 sequence: CASSHFYEQFF. In DNA, the CDR3 is TGTGCCAGCAGTCATTTTTATGAGCAGTTCTTC.

This rearrangement joins TRBV30 to TRBJ2-7; 7 bases match TRBD1. CDR1 and CDR2 from the germline V gene are GTSNPN and SVGIG (reference sequence). The trim removed 8 bases at V and 6 bases at J, leaving 7 bases unmatched. The CDR3 length is 11 residues. CDR3 protein: CAGDRVGEQYF. The CDR3 coding sequence is TGTGCCGGAGACAGGGTTGGCGAGCAGTACTTC.